This TCR beta chain was captured in a study of cytomegalovirus exposure and HLA in healthy donors. Study conclusions and caveats: The study flagged some 170 TCR beta chains as cytomegalovirus-associated. The tendency of first-cohort TCR clusters to co-occur in the approximately 120 validation repertoires was identified by a subsequent analysis. Most TCR sequences were uncommon, yet certain public TCRs appeared in many donors.

Germline lookup yields CDR1 LGHNA and CDR2 YSLEER. After removal of 3 bases from V and 6 bases from J, the junction contained 4 bases not matched to a gene. The CDR3 totals 13 residues. Donors came from a validation cohort of over a hundred subjects, distinct from the first 666-subject cohort. A word on this clone: Its target is not known.

Measured with immunoSEQ multiplex PCR; TCRdb has only the in-frame clones, and not every one. The sample has 60,000 to 90,000 clones, roughly 94% seen once. The receptor's source is a woman aged 18-29 years in good health and CMV-seronegative. This sequence joins TRBV4-3 and TRBJ1-2, with 7 bases that match TRBD1. The sample consisted of PBMCs. The CDR3 is CASSQTQGDGYTF. The CDR3 DNA reads TGCGCCAGCAGCCAGACCCAGGGGGATGGCTACACCTTC.